This TCR beta chain was identified during a study of T-cell memory formation after mild COVID-19. Study as a whole: Each donor largely had its own TCR clusters. General study points: There were some responding clones in pre-infection memory, which suggested that cross-reactive memory had joined. Second-wave clones that peaked on day 37 lacked confirmed SARS-CoV-2 specificity.

Researchers used 5'RACE with constant-segment primers to make TCR alpha and TCR beta cDNA libraries that carry sample barcodes and UMIs. TCRdb used MiXCR to reprocess the 5' RACE reads, holding one entry per CDR3 protein. The sample has fewer than 650,000 distinct CDR3 sequences; 15% to 20% are singletons. V dropped 2 bases and J dropped 4; count of bases not matched to a gene: 5. CDR3 length: 16 amino acids. Per germline, CDR1 SGHTA and CDR2 FQGNSA. This clonotype was observed a few times. Its antigen remains unknown. This chain connects TRBV7-2 to TRBJ2-3; 11 nucleotides agree with TRBD2. This clonotype was sampled from an adult woman who had mild COVID-19 (a few samples of this study predate the infection). Cell type and time point are not known. Sequenced sample: PBMCs or a T cell subset sorted from them (not recorded which). The CDR3 DNA is TGTGCCAGCAGCTTATCGCTAGCGGGAGGCCCAGATACGCAGTATTTT. It specifies CASSLSLAGGPDTQYF.